Following are 24 T cell receptor beta chains from one sample sequenced in a study of blood T cell repertoires in COVID-19. The assay was immunoSEQ multiplex PCR, and TCRdb's table has in-frame clones only and misses some. The sample lists 86,000 or so clones, roughly 86% occurring once. The sequenced sample was peripheral blood. The receptors come from a woman of 80 years or more with acute or convalescent COVID-19.

CDR3 loop: CASSLTGPEAFF. The CDR3 nucleotides are TGTGCCAGCAGCTTGACAGGCCCTGAAGCTTTCTTT. The V gene is TRBV11-2, the J gene TRBJ1-1; D perhaps matches TRBD1 (6 bases). This CDR3 spans 12 amino acids. Per germline, CDR1 SGHAT and CDR2 FQNNGV. The V end lost 3 bases, the J end lost 6 bases, and 8 bases lay between the germline ends.

This clone was detected once. The rearrangement links TRBV11-1 to TRBJ1-1; unclear D gene. Germline V gene data show CDR1 as SGHAT and CDR2 as FQDESV (reference sequence). This CDR3 region has 14 residues. V lost 0 bases to trimming and J lost 2 bases, with 7 bases between them. The CDR3 spells CASSLARGNTEAFF. The CDR3 DNA is TGTGCCAGCAGCTTAGCCAGAGGCAACACTGAAGCTTTCTTT.

V usage is TRBV6-5 and J usage is TRBJ1-1, with D perhaps TRBD1 (5 bases). CDR3 size: 13 residues. V was clipped by 7 bases and J by 0 bases, with 9 bases between them. Looked up from germline, CDR1 is MNHEY and CDR2 is SVGAGI. The chain's CDR3 is CASKQQVNTEAFF. The DNA for the CDR3 is TGTGCCAGCAAACAACAGGTGAACACTGAAGCTTTCTTT.

This clone was detected only a few times. The chain employs TRBV5-6 and TRBJ2-1, with unresolved D. Trimming removed 3 bases from V and 6 bases from J, with 16 bases in between. CDR1 is SGHDT and CDR2 is YYEEEE in the germline V gene. This CDR3 spans 15 amino acids. As DNA, the CDR3 is TGTGCCAGCAGCTCCCGCGGCTATATCCCCAATGAGCAGTTCTTC. Its protein product is CASSSRGYIPNEQFF.

The genes are TRBV15 and TRBJ1-1, with D tentatively TRBD1 (6 bases). Deletions cut 2 bases from V and 5 bases from J, with 12 bases between. Per the germline V gene, CDR1 is LNHNV and CDR2 is YYDKDF (reference sequence). CDR3 size: 14 residues. The CDR3 DNA is TGTGCCACCAGCAGATTACAGGGTAGGACTGAAGCTTTCTTT. This gives the protein CATSRLQGRTEAFF. The variable domain in full, with the rest retrieved from reference TRBV15 and TRBJ1-1, is DAMVIQNPRYQVTQFGKPVTLSCSQTLNHNVMYWYQQKSSQAPKLLFHYYDKDFNNEADTPDNFQSRRPNTSFCFLDIRSPGLGDTAMYLCATSRLQGRTEAFFGQGTRLTVV.

The chain couples TRBV5-6 to TRBJ2-2; D is possibly TRBD1 (5 bases). The CDR3 totals 16 residues. V was pared by 3 bases and J by 1 base, with 13 bases between. The V gene's germline CDR1 is SGHDT and CDR2 YYEEEE. Written as DNA, the CDR3 is TGTGCCAGCAGCTCCCTAGGGGAACGGAACACCGGGGAGCTGTTTTTT. It is translated as CASSSLGERNTGELFF.

The chain employs TRBV24-1 and TRBJ2-5; 7 bases are a match to TRBD1. The CDR3 is 15 amino acids. The V gene end was trimmed by 4 bases and the J gene end by 4 bases; junction bases not matched to a gene: 8. CDR1 and CDR2 (germline): KGHDR, SFDVKD. CDR3 in DNA: TGTGCCACCAGTGACCCCTCGACAGGGATAGAGACCCAGTACTTC. It specifies CATSDPSTGIETQYF.

This chain links TRBV28 with TRBJ2-7; 8 positions match TRBD2. The CDR3 extends over 15 amino acids. V dropped 4 bases and J dropped 0; count of bases not matched to a gene: 5. Per germline, CDR1 MDHEN and CDR2 SYDVKM. CDR3 residues: CASSYGGGTSYEQYF. The CDR3 DNA sequence: TGTGCCAGCAGTTACGGCGGGGGGACCTCCTACGAGCAGTACTTC.

The chain uses TRBV28 and TRBJ1-6, with D possibly matching TRBD1 (5 bases). Per germline, CDR1 MDHEN and CDR2 SYDVKM. V gave up 5 bases and J gave up 9 bases, with 11 bases separating them. CDR3 length: 13 residues. CDR3 in DNA: TGTGCCAGCAGTAGTGGGGCTATTTCACCCCTCCACTTT. Translating it yields CASSSGAISPLHF.

This chain links TRBV9 with TRBJ1-2; 12 positions match TRBD1. CDR1 is SGDLS and CDR2 is YYNGEE in the germline V gene. CDR3 length: 14 residues. With V trimmed by 3 bases and J by 4 bases, 1 base remained unmatched. CDR3 coding DNA: TGTGCCAGCAGCGCGGGACAGGGGGCCTATGGCTACACCTTC. It translates to CASSAGQGAYGYTF.

The chain combines TRBV5-1 with TRBJ1-1; 7 nucleotides line up with TRBD1. V lost 4 bases to trimming and J lost 3 bases; unmatched junction nucleotides: 3. The CDR3 extends over 13 amino acids. Germline V lookup: CDR1 SGHRS, CDR2 YFSETQ. The CDR3 reads CASSQTGYTEAFF. The CDR3 bases are TGCGCCAGCAGCCAGACAGGGTACACTGAAGCTTTCTTT.

The rearrangement joins TRBV19 to TRBJ1-2; D is unresolved. Deletions cut 6 bases from V and 0 bases from J, with 8 bases between. This CDR3 is 13 amino acids long. The germline CDR1 and CDR2 sequences are LNHDA and SQIVND (reference sequence). This chain's CDR3 is CASRRISNYGYTF. For the CDR3, the DNA is TGTGCCAGTAGGAGAATATCTAACTATGGCTACACCTTC.

This chain joins TRBV2 and TRBJ1-5; 9 nucleotides agree with TRBD1. CDR1 is SNHLY and CDR2 is FYNNEI in the germline V gene. CDR3 length equals 15 residues. The V and J ends lost 4 bases and 6 bases, in that order; junction bases with no gene match: 7. The CDR3 spells CASSAPGTGSQPQHF. The CDR3 coding sequence is TGTGCCAGCAGTGCCCCCGGGACAGGGAGTCAGCCCCAGCATTTT.

This CDR3 is CASSLGQSNTEAFF. CDR3 DNA: TGTGCCAGCTCACTGGGACAGTCGAACACTGAAGCTTTCTTT. The chain couples TRBV18 to TRBJ1-1, with 7 bases lining up with TRBD1. The CDR3 is made up of 14 amino acids. The trim removed 4 bases at V and 1 base at J, leaving 3 bases unmatched. Germline values: CDR1 KGHSH, CDR2 LQKENI.

V and J are TRBV10-2 and TRBJ2-7; no firm D call. Germline V lookup: CDR1 WSHSY, CDR2 SAAADI. Trimming pared 3 bases from V and 4 bases from J, leaving 4 bases between. The CDR3 has 11 amino acids. The CDR3 DNA is TGCGCCAGCAGTGACTTTTACGAGCAGTACTTC. Translated: CASSDFYEQYF.

The chain uses TRBV3-1 (or the pseudogene TRBV3-2) and TRBJ2-7; a weak D match, TRBD2 (5 bases). CDR1 and CDR2 from the germline V gene are LGHDT and YNNKEL (reference sequence). The CDR3 has 14 residues. The V and J ends lost 2 bases and 3 bases respectively, with 11 bases between them. CDR3 region: CASSQSAGLYEQYF. CDR3 coding DNA: TGTGCCAGCAGCCAAAGTGCCGGACTCTACGAGCAGTACTTC.

The chain is built from TRBV28 and TRBJ1-2; 7 nucleotides agree with TRBD1. Germline V gene lookup returns CDR1 MDHEN and CDR2 SYDVKM. The CDR3 extends over 13 amino acids. The V segment lost 6 bases and the J segment 7 bases; nucleotides outside the gene matches: 8. CDR3 bases: TGTGCCAGCAGCTCCGGACAGGCGAGTGGCTACACCTTC. Amino acid sequence: CASSSGQASGYTF.

This chain links TRBV18 with TRBJ2-2; maybe TRBD2 (5 bases). The V end was cut by 6 bases, the J end by 1 base, with 6 bases between. The germline V gene encodes CDR1 KGHSH and CDR2 LQKENI. This CDR3 has 13 amino acids. The CDR3 loop is CASSRENTGELFF. CDR3 DNA: TGTGCCAGCTCTCGGGAGAACACCGGGGAGCTGTTTTTT.

The chain couples TRBV5-4 to TRBJ2-5; 8 positions agree with TRBD1. Unmatched junction bases numbered 2, after V lost 3 bases and J lost 1 base. This CDR3 is built from 14 residues. Germline CDR1 reads SGHNT; CDR2 reads YYREEE (reference sequence). The CDR3 nucleotides are TGTGCCAGCAGCTCCCAGGGGGCCCAAGAGACCCAGTACTTC. This sequence encodes CASSSQGAQETQYF.

This clone is a singleton in its sample. The chain carries TRBV3-1 (or the pseudogene TRBV3-2) and TRBJ1-1, with no clear D. Germline CDR1 reads LGHDT; CDR2 reads YNNKEL (reference sequence). V was clipped by 2 bases and J by 2 bases, with 6 bases between them. The CDR3 consists of 13 residues. The CDR3 nucleotides are TGTGCCAGCAGCCAATGGCTTAACACTGAAGCTTTCTTT. This codes for CASSQWLNTEAFF.

The rearrangement joins TRBV5-4 to TRBJ2-1, with D tentatively TRBD1 (6 bases). The V end was cut by 2 bases, the J end by 0 bases, with 18 bases between. Germline CDR1 and CDR2: SGHNT and YYREEE (reference sequence). The CDR3 is 18 amino acids. The DNA of the CDR3 is TGTGCCAGCAGCTTTGGGGTTACAGGGTTTAGCTCCTACAATGAGCAGTTCTTC. Translating gives CASSFGVTGFSSYNEQFF.

The chain has TRBV5-6 and TRBJ2-7; D is possibly TRBD2 (6 bases). Germline V gives CDR1 SGHDT, CDR2 YYEEEE. Trimming removed 1 base at V and 3 bases at J, with 11 bases between. The CDR3 loop spans 14 amino acids. The chain's CDR3 is CASSLRGLNYEQYF. The CDR3 nucleotides read TGTGCCAGCAGCTTGAGAGGACTAAACTACGAGCAGTACTTC.

J is TRBJ2-5 and V is TRBV2; 7 bases are shared with TRBD2. Germline CDR1 SNHLY, CDR2 FYNNEI. Trimming cost V 6 bases and J 1 base; bases outside gene matches: 8. The CDR3 extends over 15 amino acids. This CDR3 reads CASRGRAAPQETQYF. The CDR3 DNA reads as TGTGCCAGCAGGGGGAGGGCGGCGCCCCAAGAGACCCAGTACTTC.

The chain joins TRBV21-1 to TRBJ1-4. TRBV21-1 corresponds to a pseudogene. There are 15 residues in the CDR3. The CDR3: CASSKVTATNEKLFF. Written as DNA, the CDR3 is TGTGCCAGCAGCAAAGTTACGGCAACTAATGAAAAACTGTTTTTT.